Listed below are T cell receptor beta chains from one sample, sequenced in a study of graft-versus-host responses after intestinal transplantation. Only in-frame clones appear in the TCRdb table, and some are missing; sequencing was by immunoSEQ multiplex PCR. The sample has almost 20,000 clones; about nine tenths are singletons. The sample here was PBMCs, taken 230 to 240 days after intestinal transplant. All receptors come from a human patient who received an intestinal transplant, so some T cells may come from the graft donor. Each CDR3 is given with its conserved first and last residue. A D gene is named only where the DNA matches it firmly. Expanded clones are given a class, and other clones once, few, many or no size at all.

TRBV7-3	TRBJ1-5	NA	NA	CASSFLGQPLEYGQPQHF	TGTGCCAGCAGCTTCCTTGGACAGCCCCTAGAGTACGGACAGCCCCAGCATTTT
TRBV7-8	TRBJ1-1	NA	NA	CASSLFPYIPTPGPQVGAFF	TGTGCCAGCAGTCTTTTCCCCTACATTCCAACACCGGGGCCTCAGGTCGGTGCTTTCTTT
TRBV7-3	TRBJ2-3	NA	NA	CASSLGRTLDTQYF	TGTGCCAGCAGCTTAGGAAGGACATTAGATACGCAGTATTTT
TRBV9	TRBJ2-5	NA	TRBD2	CASSSGLAGPQETQYF	TGTGCCAGCAGCTCGGGACTAGCGGGACCTCAAGAGACCCAGTACTTC
TRBV27	TRBJ2-1	NA	TRBD2	CSSSNYYSGNEQFF	TGTTCCAGCAGTAACTATTATAGCGGGAATGAGCAGTTCTTC
TRBV25-1	TRBJ1-2	NA	NA	CASSQGSGGYTF	TGTGCCAGCAGTCAGGGGTCCGGCGGCTACACCTTC
TRBV5-1	TRBJ2-2	few	NA	CASGLLAANTGELFF	TGCGCCAGCGGCTTACTAGCAGCGAACACCGGGGAGCTGTTTTTT
TRBV5-3	TRBJ2-3	NA	NA	CARSLEQGSSTDTQYF	TGTGCCAGAAGCTTGGAACAGGGATCTAGCACAGATACGCAGTATTTT
TRBV6-5	TRBJ1-5	NA	NA	CASSFTGYRNQPQHF	TGTGCCAGCAGTTTCACAGGGTATCGCAATCAGCCCCAGCATTTT
TRBV12-5	TRBJ1-2	NA	NA	CASGLDPHLNYGYTF	TGTGCTAGTGGTTTGGACCCACATCTTAACTATGGCTACACCTTC
TRBV29-1	TRBJ2-7	NA	TRBD2	CSGGGGEQYF	TGCAGCGGTGGGGGGGGCGAGCAGTACTTC
TRBV5-1	TRBJ2-7	few	NA	CASSWREVGDRVAF	TGCGCCAGCAGCTGGAGGGAGGTGGGTGACAGGGTGGCCTTC
TRBV5-1	TRBJ2-5	NA	TRBD2	CASSLKLAGGFRQETQYF	TGCGCCAGCAGCTTGAAACTAGCGGGGGGATTCAGACAAGAGACCCAGTACTTC
TRBV5-1	TRBJ1-3	NA	NA	CASSRTPGESTGNTIYF	TGCGCCAGCAGTAGGACGCCAGGGGAATCGACTGGAAACACCATATATTTT
TRBV11-3	TRBJ2-1	NA	TRBD1	CASSSRRGLVANNEQFF	TGTGCCAGCAGCTCCCGCAGGGGGCTCGTGGCGAACAATGAGCAGTTCTTC
TRBV5-6	TRBJ1-2	NA	NA	CASTSSWYGYTF	TGTGCCAGCACCTCTTCGTGGTATGGCTACACCTTC
TRBV29-1	TRBJ2-7	NA	NA	CSVVGGDSYEQYF	TGCAGCGTTGTGGGGGGGGACAGCTACGAGCAGTACTTC
TRBV7-9	TRBJ2-6	once	NA	CASTPGGGPGANVLTF	TGTGCCAGCACCCCAGGGGGGGGGCCTGGGGCCAACGTCCTGACTTTC